A single sample is the source of the 14 T cell receptor beta chains below, sequenced in a study of T cell responses to AZD1222 COVID-19 vaccine. Using immunoSEQ multiplex PCR, the repertoire was profiled, and TCRdb retains in-frame clones only, with some absent. The table records approximately 180,000 clones, 90% to 95% of them present only once. Sample: peripheral blood, taken 28 days after the second dose of the MenACWY control vaccine. The receptors were gathered from an adult who received the MenACWY meningococcal vaccine as a control.

The chain has TRBV6-5 and TRBJ2-7; TRBD1 matches 8 bases. The CDR3 has 15 residues. The junction had 7 bases not matched to a gene; V was cut back by 0 bases and J by 6 bases. Germline assignment: CDR1 MNHEY and CDR2 SVGAGI. CDR3 bases: TGTGCCAGCAGTTACTCGTCAGGGGGCTCGTCCGAGCAGTACTTC. Residues: CASSYSSGGSSEQYF.

The chain employs TRBV7-9 and TRBJ1-4, with a possible D match to TRBD1 (5 bases). V was shortened by 3 bases and J by 5 bases, with 7 bases between the two germline ends. This CDR3 spans 13 amino acids. Germline V CDR1 and CDR2: SEHNR, FQNEAQ (reference sequence). The CDR3 here is CASSFPGNEKLFF. The CDR3 bases are TGTGCCAGCAGCTTTCCAGGGAATGAAAAACTGTTTTTT. The full variable domain, its missing parts supplied by reference TRBV7-9 and TRBJ1-4, is DTGVSQNPRHKITKRGQNVTFRCDPISEHNRLYWYRQTLGQGPEFLTYFQNEAQLEKSRLLSDRFSAERPKGSFSTLEIQRTEQGDSAMYLCASSFPGNEKLFFGSGTQLSVL.

V and J are TRBV7-9 and TRBJ2-2; D might be TRBD1 (5 bases). Looked up from germline, CDR1 is SEHNR and CDR2 is FQNEAQ (reference sequence). There are 15 residues in the CDR3. V gave up 3 bases and J gave up 6 bases, with 14 bases separating them. The CDR3 nucleotides are TGTGCCAGCAGCTTTGGTCAGGGCAAGGCCGGGGAGCTGTTTTTT. It codes for CASSFGQGKAGELFF.

The V and J genes are TRBV7-9 and TRBJ1-1; no firm D call. The CDR3 has 16 residues. Trimming pared 2 bases from V and 2 bases from J, leaving 15 bases between. From germline, CDR1 is SEHNR and CDR2 FQNEAQ (reference sequence). CDR3 in DNA: TGTGCCAGCAGCTTAATACATCCACCCCCCAACACTGAAGCTTTCTTT. Its translation is CASSLIHPPPNTEAFF.

The chain is built from TRBV18 and TRBJ2-3; D gene ambiguous. Germline assignment: CDR1 KGHSH and CDR2 LQKENI. CDR3 length equals 13 residues. The germline V and J ends were trimmed by 0 bases and 6 bases, with 7 bases remaining between them. The CDR3 nucleotides are TGTGCCAGCTCACCACCGGACGGCGATACGCAGTATTTT. Its translation is CASSPPDGDTQYF.

The CDR3: CAWSVAGFNYGYTF. The CDR3 DNA reads TGTGCCTGGAGTGTGGCAGGATTTAACTATGGCTACACCTTC. The V and J genes are TRBV30 and TRBJ1-2; D is unclear. V lost 0 bases and J lost 1, with 9 bases in between. The germline V gene has CDR1 GTSNPN and CDR2 SVGIG (reference sequence). CDR3 size: 14 residues.

The chain is built from TRBV18 and TRBJ2-5; a possible D gene is TRBD1 (5 bases). Trimming shortened V by 4 bases and J by 3 bases, and 12 bases separated the two germline ends. This CDR3 has 14 residues. From germline, CDR1 is KGHSH and CDR2 LQKENI. CDR3 nucleotide sequence: TGTGCCAGCTCACTCTATCAGGGTAAAGAGACCCAGTACTTC. Protein sequence: CASSLYQGKETQYF.

DNA for the CDR3: TGTGCCACCAGCAGAGATGTGGGGGAGGTTAATGAAAAACTGTTTTTT. This sequence encodes CATSRDVGEVNEKLFF. The rearrangement links TRBV15 to TRBJ1-4; TRBD1 might be the D (5 bases). V dropped 0 bases and J dropped 4 bases, with 12 bases sitting between them. CDR3 size: 16 residues. Germline V gene sequence: CDR1 LNHNV, CDR2 YYDKDF (reference sequence).

In DNA, the CDR3 is TGTGCCAGCAGTGAACAGAAGGACTATGGCTACACCTTC. Translation: CASSEQKDYGYTF. The chain recombines TRBV2 with TRBJ1-2, with no clear D. V lost 2 bases and J 3 bases, leaving 7 bases between the germline ends. The CDR3 totals 13 residues. CDR1 and CDR2 from the germline V gene are SNHLY and FYNNEI.

This chain links TRBV7-9 with TRBJ1-2; 8 nucleotides align to TRBD1. Unmatched junction bases numbered 11, after V lost 5 bases and J lost 3 bases. Germline V CDR1 and CDR2: SEHNR, FQNEAQ (reference sequence). There are 16 residues in the CDR3. CDR3 DNA sequence: TGTGCCAGCAGCCCGCCCCCAGGGGGCGCTGACTATGGCTACACCTTC. Its protein product is CASSPPPGGADYGYTF.

The chain uses TRBV15 and TRBJ2-6; D gene ambiguous. The germline gives CDR1 LNHNV, CDR2 YYDKDF (reference sequence). The CDR3 covers 18 residues. V dropped 2 bases and J dropped 0 bases, with 14 bases sitting between them. CDR3 coding DNA: TGTGCCACCAGCAGACCTTCTAGTACTACCTCTGGGGCCAACGTCCTGACTTTC. Translating it yields CATSRPSSTTSGANVLTF. Full variable domain (rest looked up from reference TRBV15 and TRBJ2-6): DAMVIQNPRYQVTQFGKPVTLSCSQTLNHNVMYWYQQKSSQAPKLLFHYYDKDFNNEADTPDNFQSRRPNTSFCFLDIRSPGLGDTAMYLCATSRPSSTTSGANVLTFGAGSRLTVL.

V is TRBV9 and J is TRBJ2-1; 7 bases agree with TRBD2. CDR1 and CDR2 (germline): SGDLS, YYNGEE. Trimming removed 0 bases from V and 5 bases from J; junction bases left unmatched: 5. The CDR3 is 15 amino acids. CDR3 bases: TGTGCCAGCAGCGTAGATGGGGGAGGGAACAATGAGCAGTTCTTC. It translates to CASSVDGGGNNEQFF.

This clone was detected once. The rearrangement links TRBV28 to TRBJ2-1; 11 bases align to TRBD2. Per the germline V gene, CDR1 is MDHEN and CDR2 is SYDVKM. V shed 5 bases and J 6 bases; nucleotides not matched to a gene: 6. This CDR3 region has 15 residues. The CDR3 region has the DNA TGTGCCAGCAGTACCGGGACTAGCGGCAGCAATGAGCAGTTCTTC. Translated: CASSTGTSGSNEQFF.

This chain joins TRBV6-5 and TRBJ2-1; TRBD2 might be the D (6 bases). Germline V lookup: CDR1 MNHEY, CDR2 SVGAGI. V was shortened by 7 bases and J by 5 bases, with 12 bases between the two germline ends. This CDR3 region has 13 residues. The CDR3 is CASTAGPHNEQFF. The CDR3 region has the DNA TGTGCCAGCACGGCGGGACCCCACAATGAGCAGTTCTTC.